This T cell receptor beta chain appears in the sequencing data of a study of CD8+ T cells in alopecia areata. Study-wide context: Twice a day, 5 to 10 mg of oral tofacitinib was administered to treated patients.

This clone has only a few counts. RNA extraction was followed by reverse transcription into cDNA, which acted as the sequencing template. TCRdb's copy holds only in-frame clones and misses some; the assay was immunoSEQ multiplex PCR. This table has over 85,000 clones, 41% appearing once. This CDR3 is 11 amino acids long. With V trimmed by 4 bases and J by 10 bases, 6 bases remained unmatched. Per germline, CDR1 SQVTM and CDR2 ANQGSEA. Both peripheral blood and punch biopsies of lesional scalp skin were obtained from patients who had alopecia areata. Sequencing was carried out using CD4+ T cells sorted from blood. The rearrangement joins TRBV29-1 to TRBJ1-1; 7 positions agree with TRBD1. The clonotype comes from a human donor with alopecia areata. The CDR3 spells CSVGAGGRAFF. CDR3 in DNA: TGCAGCGTTGGGGCAGGGGGGAGAGCTTTCTTT.